This TCR beta chain was captured in a study of blood T cell repertoires in COVID-19. For the study at large: COVID-19 samples, acute and convalescent, were from the United States, Italy and Spain.

Deletions cut 7 bases from V and 2 bases from J, with 9 bases between. Germline loops: CDR1 SGHTS, CDR2 YDEGEE. This CDR3 is built from 12 residues. Profiled with immunoSEQ multiplex PCR; TCRdb holds only in-frame clones, not every one. Here the sample spans around 16,000 clones, 80% to 90% being singletons. The source is a man older than 75 with acute or convalescent COVID-19. The source material was peripheral blood. V is TRBV5-8 and J is TRBJ1-1; D unclear. CDR3 nucleotide sequence: TGTGCCAGCCCCGGACTAAACACTGAAGCTTTCTTT. It yields the protein CASPGLNTEAFF.